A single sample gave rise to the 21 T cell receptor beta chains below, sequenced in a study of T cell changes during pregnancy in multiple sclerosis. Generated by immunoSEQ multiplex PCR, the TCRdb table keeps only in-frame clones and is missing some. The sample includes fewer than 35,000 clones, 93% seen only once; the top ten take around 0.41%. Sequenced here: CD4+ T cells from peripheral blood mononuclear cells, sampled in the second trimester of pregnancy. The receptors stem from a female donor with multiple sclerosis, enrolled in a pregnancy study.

The CDR3 DNA is TGTGCCAGCAGCTTATCCAGGAACACTGAAGCTTTCTTT. Translation: CASSLSRNTEAFF. This chain links TRBV7-2 with TRBJ1-1; no firm D call. The germline V gene has CDR1 SGHTA and CDR2 FQGNSA. This CDR3 has 13 residues. V dropped 2 bases and J dropped 1 base, with 5 bases sitting between them.

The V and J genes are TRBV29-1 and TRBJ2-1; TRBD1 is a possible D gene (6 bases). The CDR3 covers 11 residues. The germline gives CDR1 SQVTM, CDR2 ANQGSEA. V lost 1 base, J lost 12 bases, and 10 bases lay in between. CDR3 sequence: CSVEATGTQFF. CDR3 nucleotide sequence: TGCAGCGTTGAAGCAACAGGGACGCAGTTCTTC.

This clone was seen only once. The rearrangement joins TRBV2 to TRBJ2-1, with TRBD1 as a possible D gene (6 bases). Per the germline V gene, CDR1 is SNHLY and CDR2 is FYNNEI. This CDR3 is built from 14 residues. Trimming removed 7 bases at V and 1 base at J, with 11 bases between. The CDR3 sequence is CASNGQGSYNEQFF. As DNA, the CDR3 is TGTGCCAGCAACGGTCAGGGGTCCTACAATGAGCAGTTCTTC.

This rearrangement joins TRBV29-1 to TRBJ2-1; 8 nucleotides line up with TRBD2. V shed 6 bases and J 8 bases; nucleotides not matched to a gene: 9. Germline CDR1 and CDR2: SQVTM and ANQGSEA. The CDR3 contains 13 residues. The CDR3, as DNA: TGCAGCGTAAAGCGGGAGTGGGGGGATGAGCAGTTCTTC. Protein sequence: CSVKREWGDEQFF.

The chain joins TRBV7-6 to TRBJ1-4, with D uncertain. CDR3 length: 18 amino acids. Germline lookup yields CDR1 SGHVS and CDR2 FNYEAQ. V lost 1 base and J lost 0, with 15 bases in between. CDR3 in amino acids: CASSLELTGSATNEKLFF. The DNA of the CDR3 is TGTGCCAGCAGCTTAGAGTTGACGGGGAGTGCAACTAATGAAAAACTGTTTTTT.

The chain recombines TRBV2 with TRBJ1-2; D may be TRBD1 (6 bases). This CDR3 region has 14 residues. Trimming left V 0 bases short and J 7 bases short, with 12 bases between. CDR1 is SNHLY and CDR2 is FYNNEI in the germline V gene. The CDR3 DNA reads TGTGCCAGCAGTGAAGCGCACAGGGTGACTGGCTACACCTTC. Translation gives CASSEAHRVTGYTF.

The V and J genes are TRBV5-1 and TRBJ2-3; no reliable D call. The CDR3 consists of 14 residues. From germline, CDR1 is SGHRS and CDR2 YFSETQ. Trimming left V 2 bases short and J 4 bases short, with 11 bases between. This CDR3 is CASSFDSPADTQYF. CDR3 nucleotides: TGCGCCAGCAGCTTCGACTCGCCGGCAGATACGCAGTATTTT.

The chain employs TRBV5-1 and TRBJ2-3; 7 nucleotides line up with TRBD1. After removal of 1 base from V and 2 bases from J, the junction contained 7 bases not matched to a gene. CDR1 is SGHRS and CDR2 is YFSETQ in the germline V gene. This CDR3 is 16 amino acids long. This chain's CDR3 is CASSLRPGQNTDTQYF. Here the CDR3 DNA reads TGCGCCAGCAGCTTGCGGCCGGGACAGAACACAGATACGCAGTATTTT.

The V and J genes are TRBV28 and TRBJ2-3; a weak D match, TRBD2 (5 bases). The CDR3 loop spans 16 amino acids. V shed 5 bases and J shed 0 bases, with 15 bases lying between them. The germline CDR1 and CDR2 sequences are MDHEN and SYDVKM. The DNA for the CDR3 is TGTGCCAGCAGTCACGGGATTTTTTCTAGCACAGATACGCAGTATTTT. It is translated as CASSHGIFSSTDTQYF. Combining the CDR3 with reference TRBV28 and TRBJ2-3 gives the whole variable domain DVKVTQSSRYLVKRTGEKVFLECVQDMDHENMFWYRQDPGLGLRLIYFSYDVKMKEKGDIPEGYSVSREKKERFSLILESASTNQTSMYLCASSHGIFSSTDTQYFGPGTRLTVL.

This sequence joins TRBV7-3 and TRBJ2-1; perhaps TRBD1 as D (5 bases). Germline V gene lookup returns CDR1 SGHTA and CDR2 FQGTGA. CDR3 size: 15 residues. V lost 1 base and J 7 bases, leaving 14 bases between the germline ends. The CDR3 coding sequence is TGTGCCAGCAGCTTAATTCAGGGCCGGGCGAATGAGCAGTTCTTC. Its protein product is CASSLIQGRANEQFF.

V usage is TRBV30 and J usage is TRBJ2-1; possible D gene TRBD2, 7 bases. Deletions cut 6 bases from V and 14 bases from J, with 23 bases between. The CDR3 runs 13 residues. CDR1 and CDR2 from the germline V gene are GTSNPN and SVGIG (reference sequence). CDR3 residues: CACRGSGTIGKFF. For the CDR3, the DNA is TGTGCCTGCAGGGGAAGCGGGACTATCGGCAAGTTCTTC.

The CDR3 here is CASSEMGANYGYTF. Written as DNA, the CDR3 is TGTGCCAGCAGTGAAATGGGAGCTAACTATGGCTACACCTTC. V gene TRBV6-1 combines with J gene TRBJ1-2, with D uncertain. V was cut by 2 bases and J by 0 bases, with 7 bases left in between. Germline loops: CDR1 MNHNS, CDR2 SASEGT. The CDR3 totals 14 residues.

The chain's CDR3 is CASKASGGNEQFF. The CDR3 DNA is TGTGCCAGCAAGGCTAGCGGGGGCAATGAGCAGTTCTTC. The chain has TRBV6-6 and TRBJ2-1; TRBD2 matches 10 bases. The CDR3 is made up of 13 amino acids. The trim removed 7 bases at V and 6 bases at J, leaving 3 bases unmatched. CDR1 is MNHNY, CDR2 SVGAGI, per germline (reference sequence).

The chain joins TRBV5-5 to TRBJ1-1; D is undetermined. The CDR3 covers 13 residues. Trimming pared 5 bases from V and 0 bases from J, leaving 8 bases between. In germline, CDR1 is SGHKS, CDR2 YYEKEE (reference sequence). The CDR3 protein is CASRGDLNTEAFF. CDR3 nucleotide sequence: TGTGCCAGCAGGGGAGATTTGAACACTGAAGCTTTCTTT. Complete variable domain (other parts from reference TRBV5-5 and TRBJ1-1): DAGVTQSPTHLIKTRGQQVTLRCSPISGHKSVSWYQQVLGQGPQFIFQYYEKEERGRGNFPDRFSARQFPNYSSELNVNALLLGDSALYLCASRGDLNTEAFFGQGTRLTVV.

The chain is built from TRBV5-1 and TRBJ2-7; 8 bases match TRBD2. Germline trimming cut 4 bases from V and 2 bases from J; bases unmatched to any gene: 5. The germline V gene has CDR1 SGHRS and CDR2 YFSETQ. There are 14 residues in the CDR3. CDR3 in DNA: TGCGCCAGCAGCACCTGGACTAGCACCTACGAGCAGTACTTC. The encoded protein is CASSTWTSTYEQYF.

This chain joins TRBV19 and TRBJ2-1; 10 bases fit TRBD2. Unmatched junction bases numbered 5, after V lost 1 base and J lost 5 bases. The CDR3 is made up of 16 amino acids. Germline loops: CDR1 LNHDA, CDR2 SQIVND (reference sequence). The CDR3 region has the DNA TGTGCCAGTAGTATAGTAGGACTAGCGGCAGACAATGAGCAGTTCTTC. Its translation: CASSIVGLAADNEQFF.

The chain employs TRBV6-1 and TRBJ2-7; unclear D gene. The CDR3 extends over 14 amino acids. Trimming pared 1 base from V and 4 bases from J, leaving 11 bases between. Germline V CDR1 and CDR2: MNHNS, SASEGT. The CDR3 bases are TGTGCCAGCAGTGAAGTAGTACCACCTTACGAGCAGTACTTC. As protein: CASSEVVPPYEQYF.

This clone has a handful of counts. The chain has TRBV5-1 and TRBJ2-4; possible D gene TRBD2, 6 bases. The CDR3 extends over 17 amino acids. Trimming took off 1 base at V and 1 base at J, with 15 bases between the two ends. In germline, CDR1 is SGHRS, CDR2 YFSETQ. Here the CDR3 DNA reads TGCGCCAGCAGCTTGCAGCCGGGGGTAAGGGCCAAAAACATTCAGTACTTC. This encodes CASSLQPGVRAKNIQYF.

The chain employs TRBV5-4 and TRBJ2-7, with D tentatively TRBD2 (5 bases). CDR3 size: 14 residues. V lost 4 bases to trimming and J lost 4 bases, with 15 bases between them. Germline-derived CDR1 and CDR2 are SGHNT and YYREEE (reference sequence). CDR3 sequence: CASSPPNSAYEQYF. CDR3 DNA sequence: TGTGCCAGCAGCCCACCTAATAGCGCTTACGAGCAGTACTTC. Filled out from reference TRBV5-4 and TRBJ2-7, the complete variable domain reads ETGVTQSPTHLIKTRGQQVTLRCSSQSGHNTVSWYQQALGQGPQFIFQYYREEENGRGNFPPRFSGLQFPNYSSELNVNALELDDSALYLCASSPPNSAYEQYFGPGTRLTVT.

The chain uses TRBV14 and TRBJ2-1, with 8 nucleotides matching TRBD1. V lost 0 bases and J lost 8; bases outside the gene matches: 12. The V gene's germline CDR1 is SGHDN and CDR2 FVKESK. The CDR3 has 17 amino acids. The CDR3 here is CASSQDRGGDRFHEQFF. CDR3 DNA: TGTGCCAGCAGCCAAGATAGGGGTGGGGACAGGTTCCATGAGCAGTTCTTC.

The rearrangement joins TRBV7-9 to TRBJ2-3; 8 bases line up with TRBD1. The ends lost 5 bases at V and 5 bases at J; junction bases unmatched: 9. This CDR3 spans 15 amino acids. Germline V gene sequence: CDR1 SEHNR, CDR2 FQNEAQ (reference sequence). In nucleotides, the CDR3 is TGTGCCAGCAGCACCCGGACAGGGCGTGGAGATACGCAGTATTTT. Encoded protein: CASSTRTGRGDTQYF.